This T cell receptor beta chain was captured in a study of T and B cells in COVID-19 patients. Study summary: COVID-19 patients gave peripheral blood either during active infection or after recovery. At median age roughly 31 years, recovered patients were younger than active-infection patients at approximately 64. Comorbidities linked to unfavorable COVID-19 outcome were present in 18 of 20 active-infection patients.

Germline V gives CDR1 LNHNV, CDR2 YYDKDF (reference sequence). This CDR3 contains 14 residues. The V and J ends lost 0 bases and 7 bases respectively, with 9 bases between them. BIOMED2 TRB-A/B primer pools were used in multiplex TRB PCR. MiXCR, applied by TCRdb to the multiplex PCR reads, yields one record per CDR3 protein. There are approximately 26,000 distinct CDR3 sequences in the sample; approximately 30% occur only once, and under 2% lies in the top ten. This clonotype came up many times. Each TRB amplification used roughly 240-550 ng of genomic DNA from blood. This receptor was obtained from a human donor who had recovered from COVID-19. The specimen sequenced was blood. V usage is TRBV15 and J usage is TRBJ2-2; D is uncertain. The CDR3 reads CATSRDLYDGELFF. Here the CDR3 DNA reads TGTGCCACCAGCAGAGATCTTTACGACGGGGAGCTGTTTTTT.